This is a list of T cell receptor beta chains from one sample in a study of blood T cell repertoires in COVID-19. Repertoires were generated with immunoSEQ multiplex PCR, while TCRdb's copy carries only in-frame clones and drops some. The sample has about 52,000 clones, 65% to 85% seen once. Sequencing was carried out using peripheral blood. These receptors were taken from an elderly woman with COVID-19, enrolled during active disease. Both conserved end residues are part of each CDR3. D genes are given only for firm matches. Clone size is shown for a subset of rows, as once, few, many or a class of expanded clone.

TRBD2,-,TRBJ2-1,TRBV10-2,TGCGCCAGCAGTGAGTCGTCCCGGGAGGGGAATGAGCAGTTCTTC,CASSESSREGNEQFF
-,-,TRBJ1-4,TRBV3-1/TRBV3-2,TGTGCCAGCAGCCAAGTAAACAGGGTTGAAAAACTGTTTTTT,CASSQVNRVEKLFF
-,-,TRBJ2-7,TRBV4-1,TGCGCCAGCAGCCAAGCAGGGGCTGGCTACGAGCAGTACTTC,CASSQAGAGYEQYF
TRBD1,-,TRBJ2-7,TRBV5-5,TGTGCCAGCAGCGACAGGGTCCCTACTGAGTACTTC,CASSDRVPTEYF
-,-,TRBJ2-7,TRBV28,TGTGCCAGCAGTTTCCAGGGAGGGGGACAGGCTCCCGAGCAGTACTTC,CASSFQGGGQAPEQYF
TRBD2,-,TRBJ2-5,TRBV6-5,TGTGCCAGCAGTCTCGGGAGGTACGAGACCCAGTACTTC,CASSLGRYETQYF
-,-,TRBJ1-6,TRBV6-5,TGTGCCACCAACCAGGCAGGGTCGAATTCACCCCTCCACTTT,CATNQAGSNSPLHF
-,once,TRBJ2-5,TRBV19,TGTGCCAGTAGTACGCAGGGATTAAGGCAAGAGACCCAGTACTTC,CASSTQGLRQETQYF
-,-,TRBJ2-7,TRBV19,TGTGCCAGTAGAACAGGGTCCCTTCCCTACGAGCAGTACTTC,CASRTGSLPYEQYF
TRBD1,-,TRBJ1-5,TRBV5-1,TGCGCCAGCAGCAAGACAGGGGGAGGCAATCAGCCCCAGCATTTT,CASSKTGGGNQPQHF
TRBD2,-,TRBJ2-2,TRBV7-9,TGTGCCAGCAGCTTACCCTCAGCGGGGCCCGGGGAGCTGTTTTTT,CASSLPSAGPGELFF
TRBD1,-,TRBJ2-5,TRBV5-1,TGCGCCAGCAGCTTGGACCGGACAGGCGACAGATTCCAAGAGACCCAGTACTTC,CASSLDRTGDRFQETQYF
-,-,TRBJ2-2,TRBV7-3,TGTGCCAGCAGTACTAGGACGGGAAGGAACACCGGGGAGCTGTTTTTT,CASSTRTGRNTGELFF
-,-,TRBJ2-7,TRBV28,TGTGCCAGCAGTCCCCAGGGGCTCCTGATTGCCGAGCAGTACTTC,CASSPQGLLIAEQYF
TRBD1,-,TRBJ2-5,TRBV4-1,TGCGCCAGCAGCCAAGGGGACAGGGAACAAGAGACCCAGTACTTC,CASSQGDREQETQYF
-,once,TRBJ2-3,TRBV21-1,TGTGCCAGCAGCAAATTTCTAGCGGGAGCGAAATCGGATACGCAGTATTTT,CASSKFLAGAKSDTQYF